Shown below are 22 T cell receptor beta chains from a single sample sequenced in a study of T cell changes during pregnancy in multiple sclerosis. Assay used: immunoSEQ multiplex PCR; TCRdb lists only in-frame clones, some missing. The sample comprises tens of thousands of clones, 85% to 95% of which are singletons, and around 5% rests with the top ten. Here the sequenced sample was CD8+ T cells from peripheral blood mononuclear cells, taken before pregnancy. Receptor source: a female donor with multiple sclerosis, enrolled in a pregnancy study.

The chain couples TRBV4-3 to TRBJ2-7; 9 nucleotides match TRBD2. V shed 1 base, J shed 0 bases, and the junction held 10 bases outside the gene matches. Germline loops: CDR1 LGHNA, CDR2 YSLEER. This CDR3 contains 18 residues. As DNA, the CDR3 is TGCGCCAGCAGCCAAGTATCCGGCGTACTAGCGGGCTCCTACGAGCAGTACTTC. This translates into CASSQVSGVLAGSYEQYF.

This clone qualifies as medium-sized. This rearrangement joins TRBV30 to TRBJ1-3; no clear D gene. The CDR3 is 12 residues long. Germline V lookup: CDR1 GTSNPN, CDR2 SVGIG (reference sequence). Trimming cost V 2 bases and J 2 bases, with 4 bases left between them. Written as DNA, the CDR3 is TGTGCCTGGAGTATAGCTGGAAACACCATATATTTT. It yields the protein CAWSIAGNTIYF.

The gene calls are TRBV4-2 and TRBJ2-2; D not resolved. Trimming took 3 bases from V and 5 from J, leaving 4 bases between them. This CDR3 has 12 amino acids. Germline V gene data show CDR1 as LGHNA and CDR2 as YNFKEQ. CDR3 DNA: TGTGCCAGCAGCCACACAACCGGGGAGCTGTTTTTT. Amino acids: CASSHTTGELFF.

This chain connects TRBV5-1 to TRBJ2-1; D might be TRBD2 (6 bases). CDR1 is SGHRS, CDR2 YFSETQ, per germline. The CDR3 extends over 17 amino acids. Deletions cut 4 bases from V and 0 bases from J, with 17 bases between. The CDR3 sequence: CASSQSEDGSSYNEQFF. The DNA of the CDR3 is TGCGCCAGCAGCCAATCGGAGGACGGGAGCTCCTACAATGAGCAGTTCTTC.

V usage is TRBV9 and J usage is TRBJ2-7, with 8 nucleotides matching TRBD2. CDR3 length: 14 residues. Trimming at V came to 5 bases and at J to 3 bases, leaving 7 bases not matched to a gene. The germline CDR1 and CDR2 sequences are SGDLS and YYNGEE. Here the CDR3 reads CASSRAGENYEQYF. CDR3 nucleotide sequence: TGTGCCAGCAGTCGAGCGGGGGAGAACTACGAGCAGTACTTC.

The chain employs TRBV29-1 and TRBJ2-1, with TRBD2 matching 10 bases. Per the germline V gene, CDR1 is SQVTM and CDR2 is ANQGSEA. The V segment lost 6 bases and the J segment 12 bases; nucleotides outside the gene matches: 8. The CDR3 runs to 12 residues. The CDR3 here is CSVLGTSVGQFF. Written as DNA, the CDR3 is TGCAGCGTCTTGGGGACTAGCGTTGGGCAGTTCTTC.

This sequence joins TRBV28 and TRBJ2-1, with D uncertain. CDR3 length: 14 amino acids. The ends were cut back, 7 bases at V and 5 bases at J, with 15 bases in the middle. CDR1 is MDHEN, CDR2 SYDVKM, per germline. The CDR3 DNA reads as TGTGCCAGCAAGACTTTGCTTACGCACAATGAGCAGTTCTTC. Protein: CASKTLLTHNEQFF.

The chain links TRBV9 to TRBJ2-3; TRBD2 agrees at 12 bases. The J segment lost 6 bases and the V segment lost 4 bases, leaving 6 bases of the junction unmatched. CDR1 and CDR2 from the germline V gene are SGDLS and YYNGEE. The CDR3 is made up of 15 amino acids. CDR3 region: CASSPSGRASDTQYF. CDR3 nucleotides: TGTGCCAGCAGCCCTAGCGGGAGGGCATCGGATACGCAGTATTTT.

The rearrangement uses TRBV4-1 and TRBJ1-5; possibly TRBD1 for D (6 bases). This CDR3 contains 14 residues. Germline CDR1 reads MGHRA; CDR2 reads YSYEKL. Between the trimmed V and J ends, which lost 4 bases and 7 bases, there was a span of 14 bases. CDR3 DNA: TGCGCCAGCAGCCCAACCAACAGGGAACAGCCCCAGCATTTT. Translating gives CASSPTNREQPQHF.

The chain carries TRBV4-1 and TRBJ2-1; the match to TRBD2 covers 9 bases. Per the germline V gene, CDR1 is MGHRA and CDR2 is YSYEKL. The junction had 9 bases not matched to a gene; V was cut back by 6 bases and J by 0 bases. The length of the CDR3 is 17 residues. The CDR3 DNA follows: TGCGCCAGCAGTGGCGGGAGGGCCTCTAGCTCCTACAATGAGCAGTTCTTC. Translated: CASSGGRASSSYNEQFF.

The CDR3 DNA reads TGTGCCAGCAGCCAAGATCCGGAAAGACTAGCGGGAGTCAATGAGCAGTTCTTC. It encodes CASSQDPERLAGVNEQFF. The genes are TRBV4-2 and TRBJ2-1, with TRBD2 identical over 12 bases. The CDR3 extends over 18 amino acids. V dropped 0 bases and J dropped 6; count of bases not matched to a gene: 9. Looked up from germline, CDR1 is LGHNA and CDR2 is YNFKEQ.

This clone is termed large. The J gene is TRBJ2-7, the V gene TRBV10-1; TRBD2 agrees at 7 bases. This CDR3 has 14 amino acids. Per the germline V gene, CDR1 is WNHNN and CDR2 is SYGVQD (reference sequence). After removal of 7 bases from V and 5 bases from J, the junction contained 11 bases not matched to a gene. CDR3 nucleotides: TGCGCCAGCATGGGACTAACCCTCCTACACGAGCAGTACTTC. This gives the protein CASMGLTLLHEQYF.

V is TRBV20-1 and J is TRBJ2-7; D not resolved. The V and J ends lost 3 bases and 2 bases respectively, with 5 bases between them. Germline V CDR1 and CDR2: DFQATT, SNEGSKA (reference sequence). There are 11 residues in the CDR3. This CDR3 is CSASSAYEQYF. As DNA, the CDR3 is TGCAGTGCTAGTTCCGCCTACGAGCAGTACTTC.

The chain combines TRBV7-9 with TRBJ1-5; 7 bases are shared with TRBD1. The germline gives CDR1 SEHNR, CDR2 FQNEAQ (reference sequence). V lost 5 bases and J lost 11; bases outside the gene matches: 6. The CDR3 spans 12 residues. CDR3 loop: CASSPDRVSQHF. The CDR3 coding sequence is TGTGCCAGCAGCCCCGACAGGGTATCCCAGCATTTT.

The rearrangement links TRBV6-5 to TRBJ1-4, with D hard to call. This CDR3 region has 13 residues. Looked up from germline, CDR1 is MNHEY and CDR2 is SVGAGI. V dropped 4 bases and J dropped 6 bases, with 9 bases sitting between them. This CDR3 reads CASSLRVDEKLFF. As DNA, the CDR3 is TGTGCCAGCAGTTTAAGAGTGGATGAAAAACTGTTTTTT.

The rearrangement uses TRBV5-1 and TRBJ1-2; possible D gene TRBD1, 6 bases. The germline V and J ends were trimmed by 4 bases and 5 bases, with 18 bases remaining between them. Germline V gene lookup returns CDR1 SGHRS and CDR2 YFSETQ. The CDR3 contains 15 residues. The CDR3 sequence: CASSPQQGTQYGYTF. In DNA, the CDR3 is TGCGCCAGCAGCCCCCAGCAGGGGACCCAATATGGCTACACCTTC.

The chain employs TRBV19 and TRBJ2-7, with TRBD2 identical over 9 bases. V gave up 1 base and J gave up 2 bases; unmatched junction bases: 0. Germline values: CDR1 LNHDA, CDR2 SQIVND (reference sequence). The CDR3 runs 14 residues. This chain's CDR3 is CASSIVAGAYEQYF. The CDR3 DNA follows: TGTGCCAGTAGTATAGTAGCGGGAGCCTACGAGCAGTACTTC.

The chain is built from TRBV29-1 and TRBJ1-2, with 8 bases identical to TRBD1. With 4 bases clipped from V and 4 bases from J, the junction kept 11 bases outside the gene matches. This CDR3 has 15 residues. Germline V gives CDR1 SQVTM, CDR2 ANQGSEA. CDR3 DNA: TGCAGCGTTGTCGCGACAGGGGTTCCACCCTATGGCTACACCTTC. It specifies CSVVATGVPPYGYTF.

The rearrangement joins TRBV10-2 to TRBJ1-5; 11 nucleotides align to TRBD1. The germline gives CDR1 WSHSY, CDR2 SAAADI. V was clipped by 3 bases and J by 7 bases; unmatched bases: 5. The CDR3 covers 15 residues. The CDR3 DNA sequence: TGCGCCAGCAGTGACGTAGGACAGGGGGCCCAGCCCCAGCATTTT. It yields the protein CASSDVGQGAQPQHF.

As DNA, the CDR3 is TGTGCCAGCAGTTTAGGGGCGGGAGGAGGCACCGGGGAGCTGTTTTTT. It codes for CASSLGAGGGTGELFF. V usage is TRBV28 and J usage is TRBJ2-2; 8 nucleotides match TRBD2. The V and J ends lost 2 bases and 4 bases, in that order; junction bases with no gene match: 6. Germline V gives CDR1 MDHEN, CDR2 SYDVKM. The length of the CDR3 is 16 residues. The full variable domain, with the rest looked up from reference TRBV28 and TRBJ2-2, is DVKVTQSSRYLVKRTGEKVFLECVQDMDHENMFWYRQDPGLGLRLIYFSYDVKMKEKGDIPEGYSVSREKKERFSLILESASTNQTSMYLCASSLGAGGGTGELFFGEGSRLTVL.

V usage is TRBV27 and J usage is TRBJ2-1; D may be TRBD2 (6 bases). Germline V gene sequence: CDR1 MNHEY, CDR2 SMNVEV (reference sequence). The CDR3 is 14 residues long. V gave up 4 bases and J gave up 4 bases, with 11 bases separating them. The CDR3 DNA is TGTGCCAGCAGTTCGTGGGAGGCTTACAATGAGCAGTTCTTC. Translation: CASSSWEAYNEQFF.

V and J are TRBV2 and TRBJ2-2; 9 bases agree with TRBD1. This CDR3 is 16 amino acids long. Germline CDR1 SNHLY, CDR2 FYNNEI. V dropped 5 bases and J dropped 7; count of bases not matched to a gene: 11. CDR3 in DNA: TGTGCCAGCAGTCAAGTACGGACAGGGGTCTTCGGGGAGCTGTTTTTT. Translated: CASSQVRTGVFGELFF.